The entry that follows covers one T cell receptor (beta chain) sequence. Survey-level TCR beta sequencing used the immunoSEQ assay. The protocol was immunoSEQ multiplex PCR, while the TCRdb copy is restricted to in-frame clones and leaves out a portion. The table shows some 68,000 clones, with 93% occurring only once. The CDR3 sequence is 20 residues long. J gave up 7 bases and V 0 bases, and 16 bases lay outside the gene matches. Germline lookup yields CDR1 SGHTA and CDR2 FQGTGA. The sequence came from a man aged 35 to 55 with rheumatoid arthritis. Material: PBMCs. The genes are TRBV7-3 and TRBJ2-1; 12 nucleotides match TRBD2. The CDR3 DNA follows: TGTGCCAGCAGCTTAACCCCATCGCTAGCGGGAGGGCCTGATAAAAATGAGCAGTTCTTC. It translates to CASSLTPSLAGGPDKNEQFF.